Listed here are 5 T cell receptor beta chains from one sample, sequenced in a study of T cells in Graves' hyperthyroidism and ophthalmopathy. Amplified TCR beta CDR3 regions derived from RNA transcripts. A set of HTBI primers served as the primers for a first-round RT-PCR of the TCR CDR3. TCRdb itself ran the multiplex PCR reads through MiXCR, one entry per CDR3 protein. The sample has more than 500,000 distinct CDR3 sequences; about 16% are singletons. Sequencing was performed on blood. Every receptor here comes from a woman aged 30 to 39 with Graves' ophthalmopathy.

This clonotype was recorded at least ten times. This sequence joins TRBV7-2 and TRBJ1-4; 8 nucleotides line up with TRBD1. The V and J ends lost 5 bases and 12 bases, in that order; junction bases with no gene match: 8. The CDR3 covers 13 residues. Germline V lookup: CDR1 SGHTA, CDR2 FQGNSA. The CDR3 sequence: CASSDRQGMELFF. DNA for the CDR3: TGTGCCAGCAGCGACAGACAGGGGATGGAACTGTTTTTT. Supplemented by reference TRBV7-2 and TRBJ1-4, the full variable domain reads GAGVSQSPSNKVTEKGKDVELRCDPISGHTALYWYRQSLGQGLEFLIYFQGNSAPDKSGLPSDRFSAERTGGSVSTLTIQRTQQEDSAVYLCASSDRQGMELFFGSGTQLSVL.

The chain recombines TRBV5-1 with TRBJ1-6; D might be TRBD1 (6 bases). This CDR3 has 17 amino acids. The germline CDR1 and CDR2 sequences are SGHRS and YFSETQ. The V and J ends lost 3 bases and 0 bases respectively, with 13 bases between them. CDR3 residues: CASSSRPDSSYNSPLHF. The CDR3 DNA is TGCGCCAGCAGCTCAAGACCGGACAGCTCCTATAATTCACCCCTCCACTTT. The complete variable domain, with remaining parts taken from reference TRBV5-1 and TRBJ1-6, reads KAGVTQTPRYLIKTRGQQVTLSCSPISGHRSVSWYQQTPGQGLQFLFEYFSETQRNKGNFPGRFSGRQFSNSRSEMNVSTLELGDSALYLCASSSRPDSSYNSPLHFGNGTRLTVT.

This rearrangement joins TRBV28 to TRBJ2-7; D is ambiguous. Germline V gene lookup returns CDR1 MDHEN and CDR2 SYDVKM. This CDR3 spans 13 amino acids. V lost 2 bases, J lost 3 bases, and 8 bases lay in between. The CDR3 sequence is CASSLIPGYEQYF. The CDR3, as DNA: TGTGCCAGCAGTTTAATCCCCGGCTACGAGCAGTACTTC.

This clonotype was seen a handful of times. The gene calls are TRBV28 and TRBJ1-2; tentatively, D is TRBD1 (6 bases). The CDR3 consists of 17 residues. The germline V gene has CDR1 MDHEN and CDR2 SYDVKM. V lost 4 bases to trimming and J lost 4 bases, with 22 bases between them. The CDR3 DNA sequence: TGTGCCAGCAGTTCCCCCCCCACAGGGCGTCTTCGCTATGGCTACACCTTC. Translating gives CASSSPPTGRLRYGYTF.

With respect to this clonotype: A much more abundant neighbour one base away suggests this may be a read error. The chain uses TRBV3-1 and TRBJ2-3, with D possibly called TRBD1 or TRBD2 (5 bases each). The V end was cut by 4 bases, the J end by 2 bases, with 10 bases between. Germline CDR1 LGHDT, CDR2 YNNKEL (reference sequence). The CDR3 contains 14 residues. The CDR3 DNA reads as TGTGCCAGCAGCCGAGGGGTAGCCACAGATACGCAGTATTTT. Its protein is CASSRGVATDTQYF.